This passage covers 30 T cell receptor beta chains from one sample sequenced in a study of cytomegalovirus exposure and HLA in healthy donors. Clones were sequenced by immunoSEQ multiplex PCR, and TCRdb holds only the in-frame ones, with some missing. The sample contains 250,000 to 400,000 clones, 88% of which appear only once. Sequenced material: PBMCs. All receptors derive from a man aged 30 to 39 in good health and CMV-seronegative.

The V call is TRBV29-1, the J call TRBJ1-3; weak D call: TRBD1 (6 bases). CDR3 length equals 14 residues. V lost 3 bases, J lost 6 bases, and 15 bases lay in between. CDR1 SQVTM and CDR2 ANQGSEA come from the germline V gene. The CDR3 loop reads CSVEAGDRKNTIYF. The DNA for the CDR3 is TGCAGCGTTGAGGCAGGGGATAGGAAAAACACCATATATTTT.

The genes are TRBV4-1 and TRBJ1-1; 7 nucleotides line up with TRBD1. The junction had 15 bases not matched to a gene; V was cut back by 4 bases and J by 1 base. From germline, CDR1 is MGHRA and CDR2 YSYEKL. The CDR3 consists of 18 residues. Here the CDR3 reads CASSRSSVSGGKNTEAFF. The CDR3 nucleotides are TGCGCCAGCAGCCGAAGTAGCGTCTCAGGGGGGAAGAACACTGAAGCTTTCTTT.

CDR3 loop: CASSPYALAENTEAFF. Here the CDR3 DNA reads TGTGCCAGCAGCCCGTACGCCCTGGCGGAGAACACTGAAGCTTTCTTT. This chain links TRBV7-8 with TRBJ1-1; D unclear. CDR1 and CDR2 from the germline V gene are SGHVS and FQNEAQ. The CDR3 is 16 amino acids. Trimming removed 5 bases at V and 1 base at J, with 17 bases between.

On this clone: This sample also contains other DNA sequences that code for the same CDR3. V and J are TRBV18 and TRBJ2-6, with D unresolved. The germline V and J ends were trimmed by 3 bases and 1 base, with 4 bases remaining between them. The CDR3 is 14 amino acids. Germline assignment: CDR1 KGHSH and CDR2 LQKENI. The CDR3 spells CASSPQSGANVLTF. The DNA of the CDR3 is TGTGCCAGCTCACCCCAGTCTGGGGCCAACGTCCTGACTTTC.

The V and J genes are TRBV30 and TRBJ2-7, with D perhaps matching TRBD2 (5 bases). V lost 3 bases and J lost 0, with 9 bases in between. The CDR3 is 13 residues long. Germline-derived CDR1 and CDR2 are GTSNPN and SVGIG (reference sequence). The CDR3 region has the DNA TGTGCCTGGAGCCGGGAAATCTCCTACGAGCAGTACTTC. Encoded protein: CAWSREISYEQYF. Full variable domain (remainder filled in from reference TRBV30 and TRBJ2-7): SQTIHQWPATLVQPVGSPLSLECTVEGTSNPNLYWYRQAAGRGLQLLFYSVGIGQISSEVPQNLSASRPQDRQFILSSKKLLLSDSGFYLCAWSREISYEQYFGPGTRLTVT.

The genes are TRBV15 and TRBJ1-1, with D maybe TRBD1 (6 bases). The V end was cut by 5 bases, the J end by 4 bases, with 20 bases between. CDR3 length: 16 amino acids. The germline CDR1 and CDR2 sequences are LNHNV and YYDKDF (reference sequence). The CDR3 sequence: CATSSRSGGLGTEAFF. CDR3 bases: TGTGCCACCAGCTCCCGGTCCGGGGGGCTGGGCACTGAAGCTTTCTTT.

This clone was counted a single time. The V call is TRBV7-9, the J call TRBJ2-2, with TRBD2 identical over 8 bases. Germline V gene lookup returns CDR1 SEHNR and CDR2 FQNEAQ (reference sequence). With V trimmed by 5 bases and J by 6 bases, 8 bases remained unmatched. CDR3 length: 15 residues. CDR3 in DNA: TGTGCCAGCAGCCCCTCGGGGGGGGTATCCGGGGAGCTGTTTTTT. Its protein product is CASSPSGGVSGELFF. The full variable domain, rest sourced from reference TRBV7-9 and TRBJ2-2, is DTGVSQNPRHKITKRGQNVTFRCDPISEHNRLYWYRQTLGQGPEFLTYFQNEAQLEKSRLLSDRFSAERPKGSFSTLEIQRTEQGDSAMYLCASSPSGGVSGELFFGEGSRLTVL.

This clone occurred once. V is TRBV7-8 and J is TRBJ1-4, with 9 bases identical to TRBD1. CDR3 length: 15 amino acids. The ends lost 2 bases at V and 5 bases at J; junction bases unmatched: 3. Germline loops: CDR1 SGHVS, CDR2 FQNEAQ. The CDR3 coding sequence is TGTGCCAGCAGCTTAAACAGGGGGCGGAATGAAAAACTGTTTTTT. As protein: CASSLNRGRNEKLFF.

V is TRBV7-9 and J is TRBJ2-3; 11 bases are a match to TRBD1. Per the germline V gene, CDR1 is SEHNR and CDR2 is FQNEAQ (reference sequence). This CDR3 region has 16 residues. J lost 4 bases, V lost 5 bases, and 8 bases had no gene match. CDR3 sequence: CASSRDGQGAADTQYF. The CDR3 DNA sequence: TGTGCCAGCAGCCGAGATGGACAGGGGGCTGCAGATACGCAGTATTTT.

J is TRBJ2-7 and V is TRBV25-1; D call uncertain. Trimming shortened V by 2 bases and J by 6 bases, and 17 bases separated the two germline ends. Germline V CDR1 and CDR2: MGHDK, SYGVNS. CDR3 length equals 15 residues. The CDR3 reads CASSEPNWLPGEQYF. CDR3 in DNA: TGTGCCAGCAGTGAACCGAATTGGTTACCGGGCGAGCAGTACTTC.

This rearrangement joins TRBV20-1 to TRBJ1-2, with D possibly matching TRBD1 (5 bases). Germline assignment: CDR1 DFQATT and CDR2 SNEGSKA (reference sequence). This CDR3 comprises 10 residues. V was pared by 6 bases and J by 4 bases, with 6 bases between. The CDR3 bases are TGCAGTGCAGACAGCTATGGCTACACCTTC. It translates to CSADSYGYTF.

In this sample, this clone turned up once. This sequence joins TRBV5-6 and TRBJ2-5, with 10 bases lining up with TRBD2. The germline V gene has CDR1 SGHDT and CDR2 YYEEEE. The CDR3 is made up of 16 amino acids. The V and J ends lost 1 base and 5 bases, in that order; junction bases with no gene match: 8. CDR3: CASSLISGGAWETQYF. Written as DNA, the CDR3 is TGTGCCAGCAGCTTGATAAGCGGGGGGGCCTGGGAGACCCAGTACTTC.

This clone occurred a few times. The rearrangement links TRBV19 to TRBJ1-2, with TRBD1 matching over 8 bases. The CDR3 sequence is 15 residues long. CDR1 LNHDA and CDR2 SQIVND come from the germline V gene (reference sequence). V dropped 1 base and J dropped 7; count of bases not matched to a gene: 8. CDR3: CASSIGPGGAFGYTF. CDR3 nucleotides: TGTGCCAGTAGTATAGGTCCAGGGGGCGCTTTTGGCTACACCTTC. The whole variable domain, remainder taken from reference TRBV19 and TRBJ1-2, is DGGITQSPKYLFRKEGQNVTLSCEQNLNHDAMYWYRQDPGQGLRLIYYSQIVNDFQKGDIAEGYSVSREKKESFPLTVTSAQKNPTAFYLCASSIGPGGAFGYTFGSGTRLTVV.

This clone was seen just once. This chain uses TRBV4-3 with TRBJ2-3; the D gene is possibly TRBD1 (6 bases). Trimming took off 1 base at V and 2 bases at J, with 10 bases between the two ends. This CDR3 has 15 amino acids. CDR1 is LGHNA and CDR2 is YSLEER in the germline V gene. The CDR3 here is CASSQGRTDTDTQYF. CDR3 nucleotide sequence: TGCGCCAGCAGCCAAGGTAGGACAGACACAGATACGCAGTATTTT.

V gene TRBV27 combines with J gene TRBJ2-2; tentatively, D is TRBD2 (6 bases). The germline V gene has CDR1 MNHEY and CDR2 SMNVEV (reference sequence). The CDR3 extends over 14 amino acids. V lost 7 bases to trimming and J lost 4 bases, with 13 bases between them. The DNA of the CDR3 is TGTGCCAGCATGCGGTTGGGGGGCACCGGGGAGCTGTTTTTT. This codes for CASMRLGGTGELFF.

This sequence joins TRBV30 and TRBJ2-7; 9 nucleotides agree with TRBD2. V lost 2 bases and J lost 2; bases outside the gene matches: 4. Per the germline V gene, CDR1 is GTSNPN and CDR2 is SVGIG (reference sequence). The CDR3 length is 14 residues. Here the CDR3 DNA reads TGTGCCTGGAGTCCTAGACTAGCGGCCTACGAGCAGTACTTC. This encodes CAWSPRLAAYEQYF.

V gene TRBV11-2 combines with J gene TRBJ2-2, with 9 positions matching TRBD2. With 1 base clipped from V and 8 bases from J, the junction kept 8 bases outside the gene matches. Per the germline V gene, CDR1 is SGHAT and CDR2 is FQNNGV. The CDR3 has 16 residues. This chain's CDR3 is CASSLAPGLATGELFF. CDR3 nucleotides: TGTGCCAGCAGCTTAGCGCCGGGACTAGCAACGGGGGAGCTGTTTTTT. Based on the CDR3 plus reference TRBV11-2 and TRBJ2-2, the full variable domain is EAGVAQSPRYKIIEKRQSVAFWCNPISGHATLYWYQQILGQGPKLLIQFQNNGVVDDSQLPKDRFSAERLKGVDSTLKIQPAKLEDSAVYLCASSLAPGLATGELFFGEGSRLTVL.

This clone was found once. This rearrangement joins TRBV2 to TRBJ2-5, with D possibly matching TRBD2 (6 bases). CDR3 length: 12 residues. V lost 8 bases and J 6 bases, leaving 13 bases between the germline ends. Germline V gene data show CDR1 as SNHLY and CDR2 as FYNNEI. The CDR3 DNA sequence: TGTGCCAGCGTTGGGGACTCGCAGACCCAGTACTTC. This sequence encodes CASVGDSQTQYF. The full variable domain, its missing parts supplied by reference TRBV2 and TRBJ2-5, is EPEVTQTPSHQVTQMGQEVILRCVPISNHLYFYWYRQILGQKVEFLVSFYNNEISEKSEIFDDQFSVERPDGSNFTLKIRSTKLEDSAMYFCASVGDSQTQYFGPGTRLLVL.

This chain uses TRBV9 with TRBJ2-3; no definite D call. Germline V gene data show CDR1 as SGDLS and CDR2 as YYNGEE. Trimming stripped 3 bases from V and 2 bases from J, with 13 bases between. CDR3 size: 15 residues. The CDR3 loop is CASSAFLLSTDTQYF. CDR3 nucleotides: TGTGCCAGCAGCGCCTTTCTCCTATCCACAGATACGCAGTATTTT.

The chain combines TRBV5-4 with TRBJ2-5; tentative D call: TRBD1 (5 bases). The CDR3 loop spans 13 amino acids. Trimming took 1 base from V and 2 from J, leaving 6 bases between them. Per germline, CDR1 SGHNT and CDR2 YYREEE (reference sequence). As DNA, the CDR3 is TGTGCCAGCAGCTTGCGACAGCAAGAGACCCAGTACTTC. The encoded protein is CASSLRQQETQYF.

The genes are TRBV11-3 and TRBJ2-1; TRBD2 agrees at 10 bases. Germline assignment: CDR1 SGHNT and CDR2 YENEEA. V was pared by 5 bases and J by 8 bases, with 0 bases of the junction left unmatched. There are 12 residues in the CDR3. In DNA form, the CDR3 reads TGTGCCAGCAGCACTAGCGGGGATGAGCAGTTCTTC. This encodes CASSTSGDEQFF. Combining the CDR3 with reference TRBV11-3 and TRBJ2-1 gives the whole variable domain EAGVVQSPRYKIIEKKQPVAFWCNPISGHNTLYWYLQNLGQGPELLIRYENEEAVDDSQLPKDRFSAERLKGVDSTLKIQPAELGDSAVYLCASSTSGDEQFFGPGTRLTVL.

CDR3 sequence (DNA): TGTGCCAGCAGTTACGGACAGCGAGGGAACACTGAAGCTTTCTTT. Encoded protein: CASSYGQRGNTEAFF. The chain has TRBV6-5 and TRBJ1-1; a possible D gene is TRBD1 (6 bases). Trimming took 2 bases from V and 1 from J, leaving 11 bases between them. Germline CDR1 and CDR2: MNHEY and SVGAGI. CDR3 size: 15 residues.

This CDR3 is CASSPGTIDQETQYF. The CDR3 nucleotides are TGTGCCAGCAGTCCAGGGACTATCGACCAAGAGACCCAGTACTTC. The chain recombines TRBV27 with TRBJ2-5; 7 bases align to TRBD2. The germline V gene has CDR1 MNHEY and CDR2 SMNVEV (reference sequence). The CDR3 covers 15 residues. The trim removed 5 bases at V and 0 bases at J, leaving 6 bases unmatched.

The V gene is TRBV6-5, the J gene TRBJ1-5, with D tentatively TRBD1 (6 bases). CDR3 size: 12 residues. V dropped 7 bases and J dropped 5 bases, with 9 bases sitting between them. Germline V gene sequence: CDR1 MNHEY, CDR2 SVGAGI. The CDR3 sequence: CASKTGHQPQHF. DNA for the CDR3: TGTGCCAGCAAAACAGGGCATCAGCCCCAGCATTTT.

This clone was found once. The chain uses TRBV9 and TRBJ2-7, with 9 bases that match TRBD1. CDR1 SGDLS and CDR2 YYNGEE come from the germline V gene. This CDR3 comprises 15 residues. V dropped 1 base and J dropped 2; count of bases not matched to a gene: 4. The CDR3 bases are TGTGCCAGCAGCGTAACCGGGACAGGGACCTACGAGCAGTACTTC. Residues: CASSVTGTGTYEQYF.

The rearrangement joins TRBV14 to TRBJ2-4, with TRBD1 identical over 7 bases. The CDR3 has 17 amino acids. Losses at the gene ends were 4 bases for V and 3 bases for J; bases not matched to a gene: 12. The germline CDR1 and CDR2 sequences are SGHDN and FVKESK. The CDR3 sequence: CASSPSRQGPFKNIQYF. The CDR3 coding sequence is TGTGCCAGCAGCCCCTCCCGACAGGGCCCATTCAAAAACATTCAGTACTTC.

The gene calls are TRBV19 and TRBJ1-2; the D gene is possibly TRBD1 (5 bases). The CDR3 has 15 residues. Trimming took 6 bases from V and 6 from J, leaving 20 bases between them. Germline V gene sequence: CDR1 LNHDA, CDR2 SQIVND (reference sequence). As DNA, the CDR3 is TGTGCCAGTAGAACTTCGAGAGCAGGGTGGAATGGCTACACCTTC. It translates to CASRTSRAGWNGYTF.

The gene calls are TRBV6-5 and TRBJ2-5, with 9 bases aligning to TRBD1. CDR3 length: 15 residues. V dropped 7 bases and J dropped 5; count of bases not matched to a gene: 11. Germline CDR1 MNHEY, CDR2 SVGAGI. The CDR3 sequence: CASTPDRGGWETQYF. In nucleotides, the CDR3 is TGTGCCAGCACTCCGGACAGGGGTGGGTGGGAGACCCAGTACTTC.

The genes are TRBV11-2 and TRBJ2-3; D gene ambiguous. Germline V CDR1 and CDR2: SGHAT, FQNNGV. The CDR3 is made up of 15 amino acids. Deletions cut 5 bases from V and 0 bases from J, with 12 bases between. In DNA form, the CDR3 reads TGTGCCAGCAGCCCACCCGGCGGTAGCACAGATACGCAGTATTTT. Its protein product is CASSPPGGSTDTQYF.

The chain joins TRBV18 to TRBJ1-1, with no clear D. V was trimmed by 3 bases and J by 0 bases, leaving 11 bases between them. CDR1 is KGHSH and CDR2 is LQKENI in the germline V gene. The CDR3 length is 15 residues. The CDR3 region has the DNA TGTGCCAGCTCACCCCTTCCGGAGATGAACACTGAAGCTTTCTTT. This sequence encodes CASSPLPEMNTEAFF. Based on the CDR3 plus reference TRBV18 and TRBJ1-1, the full variable domain is NAGVMQNPRHLVRRRGQEARLRCSPMKGHSHVYWYRQLPEEGLKFMVYLQKENIIDESGMPKERFSAEFPKEGPSILRIQQVVRGDSAAYFCASSPLPEMNTEAFFGQGTRLTVV.